This TCR beta chain derives from a study of blood T cell repertoires in COVID-19. Study in general: In each case, the material was cDNA or gDNA derived from T cells, B-cell-depleted T cells, or PBMCs.

Germline assignment: CDR1 SGHTA and CDR2 FQGTGA. The CDR3 covers 18 residues. Unmatched junction bases numbered 13, after V lost 5 bases and J lost 0 bases. The method was immunoSEQ multiplex PCR; TCRdb's version includes in-frame clones alone and lacks a portion of them. The sample consists of 440,000 or so clones, about 88% of them appearing once. The sequenced sample consisted of peripheral blood. This TCR derives from a woman in her 40s with COVID-19, enrolled during active disease. The gene calls are TRBV7-3 and TRBJ2-3; 8 bases align to TRBD1. CDR3 protein: CASSVDDRGGRSTDTQYF. CDR3 DNA: TGTGCCAGCAGCGTCGACGACAGGGGAGGTCGTAGCACAGATACGCAGTATTTT.